The sequence of this TCR beta chain was determined in a study of T-cell memory formation after mild COVID-19. Overall study findings and caveats: Contracting clones, day 15 to 85, had balanced CD4/CD8, and later expanders favored CD4+.

This clonotype came up a few times. Its antigen is unknown. CDR1 is LNHDA and CDR2 is SQIVND in the germline V gene (reference sequence). There are 13 residues in the CDR3. Deletions cut 9 bases from V and 2 bases from J, with 14 bases between. TCRdb re-called the 5' RACE reads through MiXCR, storing one row per CDR3 protein. The sample consists of about 110,000 distinct CDR3 sequences, about 18% of them appearing once. This sequence joins TRBV19 and TRBJ2-7; D remains ambiguous. The sequenced sample was PBMCs or a T cell subset sorted from them (not recorded which). The source is an adult woman who had mild COVID-19 (a few samples of this study predate the infection). Cell type and time point are not known. The CDR3: CASSLGRTYEQYF. CDR3 sequence (DNA): TGTGCCAGCTCTCTCGGACGGACCTACGAGCAGTACTTC.